These 8 T cell receptor beta chains were all obtained from the same sample, sequenced in a study of blood T cell repertoires in COVID-19. Some clones are missing from TCRdb's copy, which holds only in-frame ones; the method was immunoSEQ multiplex PCR. Here the sample spans fewer than 45,000 clones, 70% to 90% being singletons. Sequencing used peripheral blood. The receptors were sampled from a woman of 80 years or more with acute or convalescent COVID-19.

This chain joins TRBV7-9 and TRBJ1-2, with D possibly TRBD1 on 5 matching bases. Germline V gene lookup returns CDR1 SEHNR and CDR2 FQNEAQ (reference sequence). CDR3 length: 13 residues. V was shortened by 5 bases and J by 3 bases, with 10 bases between the two germline ends. The CDR3 nucleotides read TGTGCCAGCAGCCGCGGGACGGACTATGGCTACACCTTC. Translated: CASSRGTDYGYTF.

V gene TRBV3-1 (or the pseudogene TRBV3-2) combines with J gene TRBJ1-6; weak D call: TRBD1 (5 bases). Trimming pared 2 bases from V and 1 base from J, leaving 6 bases between. The CDR3 covers 15 residues. Germline V gene sequence: CDR1 LGHDT, CDR2 YNNKEL (reference sequence). The CDR3 here is CASSQRGSYNSPLHF. The DNA of the CDR3 is TGTGCCAGCAGCCAAAGGGGTTCCTATAATTCACCCCTCCACTTT.

This chain uses TRBV6-5 with TRBJ1-1, with 7 nucleotides matching TRBD1. V shed 0 bases, J shed 4 bases, and the junction held 2 bases outside the gene matches. CDR3 length: 14 amino acids. The germline V gene encodes CDR1 MNHEY and CDR2 SVGAGI. DNA of the CDR3: TGTGCCAGCAGTTACTCGACAGGGCCCACTGAAGCTTTCTTT. Its protein product is CASSYSTGPTEAFF.

V is TRBV19 and J is TRBJ1-4; 7 nucleotides line up with TRBD1. Germline trimming cut 6 bases from V and 8 bases from J; bases unmatched to any gene: 6. Germline V gene sequence: CDR1 LNHDA, CDR2 SQIVND (reference sequence). The CDR3 is 13 amino acids. The CDR3 spells CASSQGVKEKLFF. CDR3 bases: TGTGCCAGTAGCCAGGGGGTTAAGGAAAAACTGTTTTTT.

This chain connects TRBV5-5 to TRBJ2-1; TRBD2 matches 8 bases. The CDR3 sequence is 16 residues long. After removal of 0 bases from V and 6 bases from J, the junction contained 8 bases not matched to a gene. In germline, CDR1 is SGHKS, CDR2 YYEKEE (reference sequence). CDR3 amino acids: CASSLAPSGSLNEQFF. The CDR3 nucleotides are TGTGCCAGCAGCTTGGCTCCGAGCGGGAGCCTCAATGAGCAGTTCTTC.

The V gene is TRBV5-1, the J gene TRBJ2-3; 13 positions agree with TRBD2. The CDR3 spans 16 residues. V lost 5 bases and J lost 2; bases outside the gene matches: 5. Germline lookup yields CDR1 SGHRS and CDR2 YFSETQ. The CDR3 DNA reads as TGCGCCAGCAGGGGGGGGACTAGCGGGGTCACAGATACGCAGTATTTT. Its protein product is CASRGGTSGVTDTQYF.

This clone turned up a few times. The chain is built from TRBV11-2 and TRBJ2-1; TRBD2 agrees at 14 bases. The germline V gene encodes CDR1 SGHAT and CDR2 FQNNGV. The CDR3 is 16 amino acids. V dropped 4 bases and J dropped 9; count of bases not matched to a gene: 8. The CDR3 spells CASSSLGLAGDIEQFF. The CDR3, as DNA: TGTGCCAGCAGCTCCTTGGGACTAGCGGGAGACATTGAGCAGTTCTTC.

This chain uses TRBV7-2 with TRBJ2-7, with D possibly TRBD1 on 6 matching bases. V was shortened by 4 bases and J by 6 bases, with 16 bases between the two germline ends. This CDR3 has 14 amino acids. Germline V gives CDR1 SGHTA, CDR2 FQGNSA. The CDR3 region is CASSSWTATGEQYF. The CDR3 DNA reads as TGTGCCAGCAGCTCCTGGACAGCCACTGGCGAGCAGTACTTC. Based on the CDR3 plus reference TRBV7-2 and TRBJ2-7, the full variable domain is GAGVSQSPSNKVTEKGKDVELRCDPISGHTALYWYRQSLGQGLEFLIYFQGNSAPDKSGLPSDRFSAERTGGSVSTLTIQRTQQEDSAVYLCASSSWTATGEQYFGPGTRLTVT.